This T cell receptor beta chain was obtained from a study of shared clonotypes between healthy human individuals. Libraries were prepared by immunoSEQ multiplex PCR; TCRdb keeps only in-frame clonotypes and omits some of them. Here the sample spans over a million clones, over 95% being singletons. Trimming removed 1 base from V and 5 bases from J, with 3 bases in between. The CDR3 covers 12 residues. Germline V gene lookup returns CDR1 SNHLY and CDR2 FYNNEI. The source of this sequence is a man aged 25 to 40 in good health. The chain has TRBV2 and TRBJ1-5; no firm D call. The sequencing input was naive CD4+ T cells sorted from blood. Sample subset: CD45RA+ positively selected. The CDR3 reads CASSEEDQPQHF. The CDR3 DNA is TGTGCCAGCAGTGAAGAGGATCAGCCCCAGCATTTT.